The 27 T cell receptor beta chains below all came from one sample that was sequenced in a study of OX40 agonist ivuxolimab in advanced cancers. The protocol used for the library was the immunoSEQ multiplex PCR assay. What TCRdb holds here is the immuneACCESS table cut down to in-frame rearrangements. Part of the clones is not present; checked against another copy, under half of the missing clones reflect an unresolved V gene, and the others are unexplained. This sample lists under 65,000 clones; approximately 91% were detected once. The ten largest clonotypes hold 0.76% of the sample. The source was CD4+ or CD8+ T cells sorted from blood, collected in a trial of the OX40 agonist ivuxolimab. Receptors originate from an adult with an advanced solid tumor such as melanoma, head and neck, liver or kidney cancer.

This clone showed up just once. The chain combines TRBV28 with TRBJ1-1; 7 bases fit TRBD1. Germline V gives CDR1 MDHEN, CDR2 SYDVKM. With V trimmed by 6 bases and J by 7 bases, 2 bases remained unmatched. The CDR3 extends over 11 amino acids. CDR3 protein: CASSQGVEAFF. The CDR3 DNA follows: TGTGCCAGCAGCCAGGGGGTTGAAGCTTTCTTT.

This chain uses TRBV7-9 with TRBJ2-3; a weak D match, TRBD2 (6 bases). The CDR3 consists of 15 residues. Germline V gives CDR1 SEHNR, CDR2 FQNEAQ (reference sequence). Trimming removed 3 bases from V and 3 bases from J, with 13 bases in between. The CDR3 region has the DNA TGTGCCAGCAGCTTCGGTAGCGGACGTACAGATACGCAGTATTTT. Protein: CASSFGSGRTDTQYF.

The chain employs TRBV5-4 and TRBJ2-2; D might be TRBD1 (6 bases). This CDR3 region has 14 residues. The V end was cut by 2 bases, the J end by 4 bases, with 9 bases between. Germline V CDR1 and CDR2: SGHNT, YYREEE (reference sequence). This CDR3 is CASSLQGPTGELFF. The CDR3 DNA is TGTGCCAGCAGCTTACAGGGCCCCACCGGGGAGCTGTTTTTT.

The chain recombines TRBV20-1 with TRBJ2-5; D call uncertain. V was clipped by 8 bases and J by 0 bases, with 7 bases between them. CDR1 and CDR2 (germline): DFQATT, SNEGSKA (reference sequence). This CDR3 has 11 amino acids. The CDR3 DNA follows: TGCAGTAGACAAAACCAAGAGACCCAGTACTTC. Residues: CSRQNQETQYF.

The V gene is TRBV6-6, the J gene TRBJ2-7, with TRBD2 matching over 11 bases. The CDR3 totals 16 residues. V lost 2 bases and J lost 1; bases outside the gene matches: 4. Germline V lookup: CDR1 MNHNY, CDR2 SVGAGI (reference sequence). The CDR3 DNA is TGTGCCAGCAGTTACGAAGCTAGCGGGAGGTCCTACGAGCAGTACTTC. Its protein product is CASSYEASGRSYEQYF.

The V call is TRBV28, the J call TRBJ1-5; D might be TRBD1 (5 bases). V was shortened by 6 bases and J by 3 bases, with 18 bases between the two germline ends. Per the germline V gene, CDR1 is MDHEN and CDR2 is SYDVKM. This CDR3 region has 16 residues. The CDR3 region has the DNA TGTGCCAGCAGACCGTTGGGCGGGGGGAACAATCAGCCCCAGCATTTT. Its translation is CASRPLGGGNNQPQHF.

The V gene is TRBV28, the J gene TRBJ1-3, with D tentatively TRBD1 (5 bases). The germline V gene has CDR1 MDHEN and CDR2 SYDVKM. The V gene lost 6 bases and the J gene lost 8 bases, with 20 bases spanning the gap. The CDR3 runs to 15 residues. In nucleotides, the CDR3 is TGTGCCAGCAGCCCGGGGGTTAGGCCCAGGGACACCATATATTTT. Encoded protein: CASSPGVRPRDTIYF.

This chain uses TRBV4-3 with TRBJ2-1; 8 bases are shared with TRBD2. The junction had 15 bases not matched to a gene; V was cut back by 3 bases and J by 2 bases. The germline V gene has CDR1 LGHNA and CDR2 YSLEER. This CDR3 has 19 amino acids. CDR3 in amino acids: CASSHLGRGRADPYNEQFF. CDR3 in DNA: TGCGCCAGCAGCCACCTCGGGAGGGGGAGGGCCGATCCCTACAATGAGCAGTTCTTC.

The chain joins TRBV19 to TRBJ2-2; tentative D call: TRBD2 (6 bases). The V gene lost 4 bases and the J gene lost 5 bases, with 8 bases spanning the gap. In germline, CDR1 is LNHDA, CDR2 SQIVND (reference sequence). The CDR3 loop spans 13 amino acids. CDR3 nucleotide sequence: TGTGCCAGTAGTACGCTAGCGACCGGGGAGCTGTTTTTT. This encodes CASSTLATGELFF.

The chain joins TRBV6-5 to TRBJ2-1; D not resolved. Trimming pared 5 bases from V and 10 bases from J, leaving 9 bases between. Per germline, CDR1 MNHEY and CDR2 SVGAGI. CDR3 length: 11 residues. CDR3 amino acids: CASSGLYEQFF. The CDR3 region has the DNA TGTGCCAGCAGTGGCCTCTACGAGCAGTTCTTC.

This chain links TRBV9 with TRBJ2-3; D is undetermined. CDR1 is SGDLS, CDR2 YYNGEE, per germline. Trimming removed 0 bases at V and 0 bases at J, with 5 bases between. This CDR3 is 14 amino acids long. The CDR3 loop reads CASSVEASTDTQYF. The CDR3 bases are TGTGCCAGCAGCGTAGAGGCTAGCACAGATACGCAGTATTTT.

The rearrangement links TRBV27 to TRBJ1-2, with D maybe TRBD1 (5 bases). CDR3 length equals 20 residues. Germline V gene lookup returns CDR1 MNHEY and CDR2 SMNVEV (reference sequence). V was trimmed by 5 bases and J by 0 bases, leaving 28 bases between them. CDR3 sequence: CASSGKPDGTQGSTNYGYTF. The CDR3 nucleotides are TGTGCCAGCAGTGGCAAGCCCGACGGGACTCAGGGCAGCACTAACTATGGCTACACCTTC.

The chain recombines TRBV6-1 with TRBJ2-1, with D perhaps matching TRBD1 (6 bases). This CDR3 has 15 amino acids. Germline V gene data show CDR1 as MNHNS and CDR2 as SASEGT. V lost 7 bases and J lost 6, with 19 bases in between. CDR3 protein: CASTTSGARGNEQFF. The CDR3 DNA follows: TGTGCCAGCACGACATCAGGGGCCAGGGGCAATGAGCAGTTCTTC.

The chain carries TRBV7-3 and TRBJ2-2; D perhaps matches TRBD2 (5 bases). V lost 3 bases, J lost 7 bases, and 18 bases lay in between. CDR1 and CDR2 from the germline V gene are SGHTA and FQGTGA. The CDR3 covers 16 residues. The CDR3 reads CASSFGGLPEIGELFF. The CDR3 nucleotides read TGTGCCAGCAGCTTCGGAGGACTCCCTGAAATCGGGGAGCTGTTTTTT.

The chain joins TRBV27 to TRBJ2-7, with 7 bases aligning to TRBD2. The J segment lost 2 bases and the V segment lost 5 bases, leaving 9 bases of the junction unmatched. The germline V gene encodes CDR1 MNHEY and CDR2 SMNVEV (reference sequence). The CDR3 sequence is 15 residues long. As DNA, the CDR3 is TGTGCCAGCAGTGCCAACCAGCGGGGCACCTACGAGCAGTACTTC. This encodes CASSANQRGTYEQYF.

The CDR3: CASSGSGVGKETQYF. The CDR3 DNA is TGTGCCAGTAGTGGGTCGGGAGTTGGCAAAGAGACCCAGTACTTC. The chain recombines TRBV19 with TRBJ2-5, with D tentatively TRBD2 (6 bases). CDR3 length: 15 amino acids. Germline V gene data show CDR1 as LNHDA and CDR2 as SQIVND (reference sequence). V was clipped by 5 bases and J by 3 bases, with 16 bases between them.

The chain combines TRBV9 with TRBJ2-2; D is possibly TRBD1 or TRBD2 (5 bases each). Looked up from germline, CDR1 is SGDLS and CDR2 is YYNGEE. The CDR3 totals 16 residues. Trimming pared 4 bases from V and 6 bases from J, leaving 19 bases between. In nucleotides, the CDR3 is TGTGCCAGCAGCTCCGCTAGGGCCCCGGGACCCGGGGAGCTGTTTTTT. Translation: CASSSARAPGPGELFF.

V is TRBV28 and J is TRBJ1-4, with TRBD1 matching 10 bases. Germline V CDR1 and CDR2: MDHEN, SYDVKM. The CDR3 contains 16 residues. V lost 3 bases, J lost 8 bases, and 9 bases stayed unmatched. CDR3 sequence: CASSLLDRGRGEKLFF. The CDR3 nucleotides are TGTGCCAGCAGTTTGCTCGACAGGGGGCGAGGCGAAAAACTGTTTTTT.

For the CDR3, the DNA is TGTGCCAGCAGCCCAACCCGGAGTGGCCCAGATACGCAGTATTTT. Its protein product is CASSPTRSGPDTQYF. The V call is TRBV7-3, the J call TRBJ2-3; D is uncertain. This CDR3 has 15 residues. CDR1 and CDR2 from the germline V gene are SGHTA and FQGTGA. V was cut by 5 bases and J by 4 bases, with 16 bases left in between.

The genes are TRBV28 and TRBJ1-2; D is undetermined. Trimming took off 6 bases at V and 2 bases at J, with 7 bases between the two ends. There are 12 residues in the CDR3. The germline V gene has CDR1 MDHEN and CDR2 SYDVKM. The CDR3 sequence: CASRPYNYGYTF. The CDR3, as DNA: TGTGCCAGCAGGCCATACAACTATGGCTACACCTTC.

The chain is built from TRBV11-2 and TRBJ2-2; D gene ambiguous. The CDR3 length is 11 residues. Germline V gene lookup returns CDR1 SGHAT and CDR2 FQNNGV. The V gene lost 0 bases and the J gene lost 8 bases, with 1 base spanning the gap. The CDR3 DNA is TGTGCCAGCAGCTTAGAAGGGGAGCTGTTTTTT. It encodes CASSLEGELFF.

The V call is TRBV19, the J call TRBJ2-3, with D unclear. V was cut by 10 bases and J by 11 bases, with 22 bases left in between. The CDR3 covers 13 residues. Per germline, CDR1 LNHDA and CDR2 SQIVND (reference sequence). CDR3 DNA: TGTGCCACCAAAGCTGATTGGGCTAGACTGCAGTATTTT. Residues: CATKADWARLQYF.

The V and J genes are TRBV7-2 and TRBJ2-5; D is possibly TRBD1 (5 bases). Between the trimmed V and J ends, which lost 0 bases and 4 bases, there was a span of 15 bases. The germline V gene encodes CDR1 SGHTA and CDR2 FQGNSA. This CDR3 has 16 residues. CDR3: CASSLAGNFGAETQYF. The CDR3 DNA follows: TGTGCCAGCAGCTTAGCCGGTAATTTTGGGGCAGAGACCCAGTACTTC. The full variable domain, its missing parts supplied by reference TRBV7-2 and TRBJ2-5, is GAGVSQSPSNKVTEKGKDVELRCDPISGHTALYWYRQSLGQGLEFLIYFQGNSAPDKSGLPSDRFSAERTGGSVSTLTIQRTQQEDSAVYLCASSLAGNFGAETQYFGPGTRLLVL.

The rearrangement joins TRBV6-5 to TRBJ1-2; 8 positions match TRBD1. J lost 1 base, V lost 7 bases, and 8 bases had no gene match. Germline V gene data show CDR1 as MNHEY and CDR2 as SVGAGI. The CDR3 is made up of 15 amino acids. This chain's CDR3 is CASTPDRDNNYGYTF. As DNA, the CDR3 is TGTGCCAGCACCCCGGACAGGGATAATAACTATGGCTACACCTTC.

The CDR3 region is CASQNAGGSYNEQFF. The CDR3 bases are TGTGCCAGCCAAAACGCGGGAGGCTCCTACAATGAGCAGTTCTTC. The chain is built from TRBV27 and TRBJ2-1; 8 bases map to TRBD2. Trimming took 8 bases from V and 0 from J; bases not matched to a gene: 6. Germline V gene data show CDR1 as MNHEY and CDR2 as SMNVEV (reference sequence). This CDR3 is built from 15 residues.

This rearrangement joins TRBV5-6 to TRBJ2-7; 11 bases are shared with TRBD2. V gave up 2 bases and J gave up 3 bases; unmatched junction bases: 7. The germline V gene has CDR1 SGHDT and CDR2 YYEEEE. The CDR3 covers 16 residues. The CDR3 region is CASSFTSGSDIYEQYF. DNA for the CDR3: TGTGCCAGCAGCTTTACTAGCGGGAGTGATATCTACGAGCAGTACTTC.

V usage is TRBV5-6 and J usage is TRBJ1-2, with D possibly being TRBD1 (5 bases). This CDR3 contains 14 residues. Trimming left V 0 bases short and J 4 bases short, with 10 bases between. Germline V CDR1 and CDR2: SGHDT, YYEEEE. CDR3 bases: TGTGCCAGCAGCTTGGTGGGGGAAGTCTATGGCTACACCTTC. This gives the protein CASSLVGEVYGYTF.